The rows below give T cell receptor beta chains drawn from one sample of a study of a mutant IDH1 vaccine in newly diagnosed glioma. Clones were sequenced by immunoSEQ multiplex PCR, and TCRdb holds only the in-frame ones, with some missing. The sample lists 30,000 to 40,000 clones, approximately 92% occurring once. These receptors' targets are unknown. The specimen was PBMCs, collected from a glioma patient whose treatment included an IDH1 peptide vaccine. The receptor source for this set is a woman between 40 and 55 years old with glioma. Both conserved end residues are part of each CDR3. Each record gives: V gene, clone size, D gene, J gene, CDR3 protein, CDR3 DNA. D genes are given only for firm matches. Not every row has a clone size; where given, it reads once, few, many or a size class.

TRBV7-9,-,-,TRBJ1-2,CASSLSQGSYGYTF,TGTGCCAGCAGCTTATCGCAGGGCTCCTATGGCTACACCTTC
TRBV7-8,-,TRBD1,TRBJ2-7,CASSWDSVEQYF,TGTGCCAGCAGCTGGGACAGCGTCGAGCAGTACTTC
TRBV29-1,once,-,TRBJ1-4,CSGLGSATNEKLFF,TGCAGCGGATTAGGGTCTGCAACTAATGAAAAACTGTTTTTT
TRBV5-8,once,-,TRBJ2-6,CASSLGASGANVLTF,TGTGCCAGCAGCCTCGGGGCCTCTGGGGCCAACGTCCTGACTTTC
TRBV7-2,-,TRBD2,TRBJ2-2,CASSFSSGSNTGELFF,TGTGCCAGCAGCTTCTCTAGCGGGAGCAACACCGGGGAGCTGTTTTTT
TRBV14,-,-,TRBJ1-1,CASSQGNTEAFF,TGTGCCAGCAGCCAAGGGAACACTGAAGCTTTCTTT
TRBV6-6,-,TRBD2,TRBJ2-1,CASYRTSGNNEQFF,TGTGCCAGCTACCGGACTAGCGGGAACAATGAGCAGTTCTTC
TRBV25-1,-,-,TRBJ2-1,CASTPIGTPHEQFF,TGTGCCAGCACACCGATAGGAACCCCCCATGAGCAGTTCTTC
TRBV4-1,-,TRBD2,TRBJ2-3,CASSQGPGTSPVRDTQYF,TGCGCCAGCAGCCAGGGTCCCGGGACTAGCCCGGTGAGAGATACGCAGTATTTT
TRBV14,-,-,TRBJ2-1,CASSQRGTASGYNEQFF,TGTGCCAGCAGCCAAAGGGGGACAGCTAGCGGATACAATGAGCAGTTCTTC
TRBV19,once,-,TRBJ2-4,CASKSAIAKNIQYF,TGTGCCAGTAAATCAGCAATAGCCAAAAACATTCAGTACTTC
TRBV6-5,-,TRBD1,TRBJ2-7,CASSPGQGARYEQYF,TGTGCCAGCAGTCCCGGACAGGGGGCGCGTTACGAGCAGTACTTC
TRBV7-2,-,-,TRBJ2-5,CASSPARSQETQYF,TGTGCCAGCAGCCCTGCACGGTCCCAAGAGACCCAGTACTTC
TRBV5-1,-,-,TRBJ1-4,CASSLGANEKLFF,TGCGCCAGCAGCTTGGGGGCTAATGAAAAACTGTTTTTT
TRBV7-9,few,-,TRBJ2-7,CASSPQQGHEQYF,TGTGCCAGCAGCCCCCAACAGGGCCACGAGCAGTACTTC
TRBV9,-,-,TRBJ2-7,CASSRGSSYEQYF,TGTGCCAGCAGCCGGGGATCATCGTACGAGCAGTACTTC
TRBV4-2,-,-,TRBJ2-7,CASSQVLSGTQGSYEQYF,TGTGCCAGCAGCCAAGTACTATCCGGGACTCAGGGCTCCTACGAGCAGTACTTC
TRBV10-1,once,TRBD2,TRBJ2-1,CASSAMGSGRTDEQFF,TGCGCCAGCAGTGCGATGGGTAGCGGGAGAACCGATGAGCAGTTCTTC
TRBV4-3,-,-,TRBJ1-1,CASSQERSSAWDTEAFF,TGCGCCAGCAGCCAAGAACGGTCCTCAGCGTGGGACACTGAAGCTTTCTTT
TRBV5-6,-,-,TRBJ2-1,CASSLEAGEQFF,TGTGCCAGCAGCCTGGAGGCGGGTGAGCAGTTCTTC